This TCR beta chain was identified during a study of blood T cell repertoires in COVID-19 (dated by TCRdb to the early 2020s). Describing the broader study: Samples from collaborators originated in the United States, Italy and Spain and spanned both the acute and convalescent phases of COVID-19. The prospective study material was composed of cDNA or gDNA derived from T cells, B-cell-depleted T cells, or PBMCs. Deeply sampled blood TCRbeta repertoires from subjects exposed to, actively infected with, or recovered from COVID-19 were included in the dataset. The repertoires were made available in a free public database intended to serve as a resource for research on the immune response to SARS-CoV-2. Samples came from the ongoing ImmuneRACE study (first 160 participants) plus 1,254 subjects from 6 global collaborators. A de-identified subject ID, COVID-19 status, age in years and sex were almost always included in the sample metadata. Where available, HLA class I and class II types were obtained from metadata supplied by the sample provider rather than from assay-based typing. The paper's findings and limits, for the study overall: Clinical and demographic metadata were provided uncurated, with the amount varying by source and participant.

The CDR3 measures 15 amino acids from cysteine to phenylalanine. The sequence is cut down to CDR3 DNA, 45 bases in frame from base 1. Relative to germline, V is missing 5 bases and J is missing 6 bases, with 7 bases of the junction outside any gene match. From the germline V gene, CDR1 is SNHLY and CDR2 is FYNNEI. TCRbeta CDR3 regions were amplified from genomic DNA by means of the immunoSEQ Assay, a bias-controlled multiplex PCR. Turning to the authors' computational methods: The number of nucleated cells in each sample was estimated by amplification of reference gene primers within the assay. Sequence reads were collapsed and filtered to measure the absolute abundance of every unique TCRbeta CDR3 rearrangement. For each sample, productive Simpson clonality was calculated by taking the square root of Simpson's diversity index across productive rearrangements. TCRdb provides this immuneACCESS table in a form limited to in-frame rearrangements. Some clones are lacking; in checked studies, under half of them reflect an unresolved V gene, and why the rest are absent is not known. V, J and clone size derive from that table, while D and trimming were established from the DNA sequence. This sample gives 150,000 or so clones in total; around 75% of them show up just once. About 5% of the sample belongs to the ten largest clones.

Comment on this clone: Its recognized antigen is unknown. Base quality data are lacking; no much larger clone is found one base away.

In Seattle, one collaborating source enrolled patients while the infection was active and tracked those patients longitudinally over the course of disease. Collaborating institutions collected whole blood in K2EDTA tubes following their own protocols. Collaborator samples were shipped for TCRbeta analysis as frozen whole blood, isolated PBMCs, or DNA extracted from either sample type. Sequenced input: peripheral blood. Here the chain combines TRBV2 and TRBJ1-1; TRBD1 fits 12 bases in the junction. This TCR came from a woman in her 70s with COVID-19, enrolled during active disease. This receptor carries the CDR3 CASSSLGQGAAEAFF. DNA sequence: TGTGCCAGCAGTAGTCTGGGACAGGGGGCGGCTGAAGCTTTCTTT.